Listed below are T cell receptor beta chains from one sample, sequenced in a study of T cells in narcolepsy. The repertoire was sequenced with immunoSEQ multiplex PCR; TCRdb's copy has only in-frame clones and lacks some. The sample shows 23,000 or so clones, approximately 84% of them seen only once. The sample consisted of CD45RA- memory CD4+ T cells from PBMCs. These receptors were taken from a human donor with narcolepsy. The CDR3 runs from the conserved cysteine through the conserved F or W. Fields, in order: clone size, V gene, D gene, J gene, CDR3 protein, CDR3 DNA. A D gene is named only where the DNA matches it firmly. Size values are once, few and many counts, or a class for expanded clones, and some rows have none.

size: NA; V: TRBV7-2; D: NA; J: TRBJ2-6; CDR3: CASSRSSGANVLTF; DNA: TGTGCCAGCAGCCGGTCCTCTGGGGCCAACGTCCTGACTTTC
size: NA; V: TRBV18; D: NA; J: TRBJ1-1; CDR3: CASSPLDNVPNTEAFF; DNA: TGTGCCAGCTCACCGTTAGACAACGTACCGAACACTGAAGCTTTCTTT
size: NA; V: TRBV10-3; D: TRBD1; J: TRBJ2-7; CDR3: CAISDQGTGGSYEQYF; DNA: TGTGCCATCAGTGATCAGGGGACAGGGGGCTCCTACGAGCAGTACTTC
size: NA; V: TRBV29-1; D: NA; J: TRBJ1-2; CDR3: CSVSEGLGGYGYTF; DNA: TGCAGCGTATCGGAAGGCTTAGGGGGCTATGGCTACACCTTC
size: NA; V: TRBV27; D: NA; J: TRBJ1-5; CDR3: CASSLFPYSNQPQHF; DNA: TGTGCCAGCAGTTTATTTCCCTATAGCAATCAGCCCCAGCATTTT
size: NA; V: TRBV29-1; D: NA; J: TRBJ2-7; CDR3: CSVADTAYEQYF; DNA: TGCAGCGTTGCGGACACTGCCTACGAGCAGTACTTC
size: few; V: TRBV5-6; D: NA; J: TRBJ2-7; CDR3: CASSPVSSYEQYF; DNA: TGTGCCAGCAGCCCAGTAAGCTCCTACGAGCAGTACTTC
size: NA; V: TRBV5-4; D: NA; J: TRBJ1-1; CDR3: CASSGLTGSGTEAFF; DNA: TGTGCCAGCAGCGGTCTGACAGGAAGCGGGACTGAAGCTTTCTTT
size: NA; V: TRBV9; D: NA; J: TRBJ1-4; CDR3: CASSVAGKTNEKLFF; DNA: TGTGCCAGCAGCGTAGCTGGCAAAACTAATGAAAAACTGTTTTTT
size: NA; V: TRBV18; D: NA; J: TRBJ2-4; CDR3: CASSPRDTNIQYF; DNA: TGTGCCAGCTCACCGAGGGATACAAACATTCAGTACTTC
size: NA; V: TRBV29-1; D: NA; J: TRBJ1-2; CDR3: CSVEDAGNYGYTF; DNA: TGCAGCGTTGAAGATGCCGGCAACTATGGCTACACCTTC
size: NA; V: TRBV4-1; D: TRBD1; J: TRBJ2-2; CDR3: CASSPTETGTPYGELLF; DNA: TGCGCCAGCAGCCCGACAGAGACAGGGACCCCGTACGGGGAGCTGCTTTTT
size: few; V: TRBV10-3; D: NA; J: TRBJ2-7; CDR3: CAISVSLIYEQYF; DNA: TGTGCCATCAGTGTATCCCTGATATACGAGCAGTACTTC
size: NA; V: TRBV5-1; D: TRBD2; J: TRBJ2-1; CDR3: CASSLDAGGTYNEQFF; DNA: TGCGCCAGCAGCTTGGACGCGGGAGGGACCTACAATGAGCAGTTCTTC
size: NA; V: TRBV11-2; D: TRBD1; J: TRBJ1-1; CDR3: CASSLGDGRGRTEAFF; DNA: TGTGCCAGCAGCTTAGGAGATGGCAGGGGGCGCACTGAAGCTTTCTTT
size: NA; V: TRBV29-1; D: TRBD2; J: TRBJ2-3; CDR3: CSAVGGSTDTQYF; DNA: TGCAGCGCTGTCGGGGGGAGCACAGATACGCAGTATTTT
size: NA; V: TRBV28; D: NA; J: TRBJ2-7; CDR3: CASSLWGSWAEQYF; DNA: TGTGCCAGCAGTTTATGGGGGAGCTGGGCCGAGCAGTACTTC
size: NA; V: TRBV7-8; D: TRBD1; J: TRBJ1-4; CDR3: CASSSEGLGQGEKLFF; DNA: TGTGCCAGCAGTTCGGAGGGGTTGGGACAGGGCGAAAAACTGTTTTTT
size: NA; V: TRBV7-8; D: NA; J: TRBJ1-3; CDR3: CASSTLQGFGNTIYF; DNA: TGTGCCAGCAGCACACTCCAGGGTTTCGGAAACACCATATATTTT
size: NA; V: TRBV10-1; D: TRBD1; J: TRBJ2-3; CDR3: CASSEILGQRDTQYF; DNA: TGCGCCAGCAGTGAGATTTTGGGACAGAGAGATACGCAGTATTTT
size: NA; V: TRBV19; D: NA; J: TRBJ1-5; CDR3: CASIPGLDGQPQHF; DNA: TGTGCCAGTATACCCGGCCTTGATGGGCAGCCCCAGCATTTT
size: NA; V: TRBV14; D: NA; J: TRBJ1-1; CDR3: CASSQVGAVSTNVAEAFF; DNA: TGTGCCAGCAGCCAAGTAGGGGCGGTCTCGACGAATGTGGCTGAAGCTTTCTTT
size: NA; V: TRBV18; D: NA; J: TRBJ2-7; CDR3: CASSSSGRTYEQYF; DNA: TGTGCCAGCTCAAGTAGCGGCAGAACCTACGAGCAGTACTTC
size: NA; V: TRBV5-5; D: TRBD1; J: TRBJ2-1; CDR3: CASSFFDRGTHNEQFF; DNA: TGTGCCAGCAGCTTTTTTGACAGGGGCACTCACAATGAGCAGTTCTTC